This TCR beta chain was sequenced for a study of blood T cell repertoires in COVID-19. Study at large: Specimens from acute and convalescent COVID-19 originated in the United States, Italy and Spain.

Using immunoSEQ multiplex PCR, the repertoire was profiled, and TCRdb retains in-frame clones only, with some absent. The sample holds around 200,000 clones, 65% to 85% seen once. The CDR3 totals 15 residues. The V and J ends lost 1 base and 6 bases, in that order; junction bases with no gene match: 8. From germline, CDR1 is LGHDT and CDR2 YNNKEL (reference sequence). The clonotype was recovered from a woman aged 40 to 50 with COVID-19, enrolled during active disease. This rearrangement joins TRBV3-1 (or the pseudogene TRBV3-2) to TRBJ2-5; 7 positions agree with TRBD1. The sequenced sample consisted of peripheral blood. The CDR3 DNA is TGTGCCAGCAGCCAAGGGGGGACAGAGGCGAAGACCCAGTACTTC. Protein product: CASSQGGTEAKTQYF.